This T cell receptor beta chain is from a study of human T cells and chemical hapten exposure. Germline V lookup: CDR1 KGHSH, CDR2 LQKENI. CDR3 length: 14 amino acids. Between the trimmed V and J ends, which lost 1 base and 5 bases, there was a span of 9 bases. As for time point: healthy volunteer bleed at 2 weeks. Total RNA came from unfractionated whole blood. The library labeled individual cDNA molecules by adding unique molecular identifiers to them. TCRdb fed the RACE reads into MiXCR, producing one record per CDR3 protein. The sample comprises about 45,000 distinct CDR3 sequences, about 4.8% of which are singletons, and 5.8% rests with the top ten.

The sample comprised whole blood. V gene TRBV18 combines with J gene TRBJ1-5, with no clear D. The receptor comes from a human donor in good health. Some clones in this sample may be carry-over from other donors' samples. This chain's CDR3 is CASSPQGYDQPQHF. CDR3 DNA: TGTGCCAGCTCACCACAGGGTTACGATCAGCCCCAGCATTTT.